Listed here are 10 T cell receptor beta chains from one sample, sequenced in a study of post-analysis software for immune sequencing data. Findings and limits, study-wide: Comparison of patients with controls showed about 5 TRBV segments more frequent in patients, TRBV5-6, TRBV5-1 and TRBV20-1 among them.

No antigen has been identified for these receptors. Included in the TCR beta cDNA libraries were unique molecular identifiers. One entry per CDR3 protein, called by TCRdb with MiXCR from the PCR reads. The sample includes approximately 690,000 distinct CDR3 sequences, approximately 60% seen only once; the top ten take around 11%. The sample comprised blood. The receptors were sampled from a girl aged 2 to 9 with multiple sclerosis.

This clonotype has just a few counts. The V and J genes are TRBV20-1 and TRBJ2-2; D call uncertain. Per germline, CDR1 DFQATT and CDR2 SNEGSKA (reference sequence). Trimming removed 0 bases at V and 4 bases at J, with 9 bases between. CDR3 length: 14 residues. In nucleotides, the CDR3 is TGCAGTGCTAGAGATCACACCACCACCGGGGAGCTGTTTTTT. It is translated as CSARDHTTTGELFF.

The rearrangement uses TRBV10-3 and TRBJ2-3; possibly TRBD1 for D (6 bases). Trimming stripped 6 bases from V and 3 bases from J, with 13 bases between. Germline V gives CDR1 ENHRY, CDR2 SYGVKD. This CDR3 has 14 amino acids. CDR3 sequence (DNA): TGTGCCATCAGCTTACAGGGAAATACAGATACGCAGTATTTT. This codes for CAISLQGNTDTQYF.

This clonotype showed up just once. The chain couples TRBV6-1 to TRBJ2-5; 11 bases are shared with TRBD2. The CDR3 has 15 residues. Germline CDR1 reads MNHNS; CDR2 reads SASEGT. J lost 2 bases, V lost 4 bases, and 3 bases had no gene match. CDR3 coding DNA: TGTGCCAGCAGTGTTACTAGCGGGAGACAAGAGACCCAGTACTTC. This codes for CASSVTSGRQETQYF.

The genes are TRBV29-1 and TRBJ2-7, with TRBD1 identical over 7 bases. CDR3 length equals 15 residues. Per the germline V gene, CDR1 is SQVTM and CDR2 is ANQGSEA. V gave up 4 bases and J gave up 2 bases; unmatched junction bases: 11. The CDR3 sequence: CSVVLADRVTYEQYF. The CDR3 nucleotides are TGCAGCGTTGTTCTTGCTGACAGGGTTACCTACGAGCAGTACTTC.

V is TRBV10-3 and J is TRBJ2-3, with a tentative D call TRBD2 (6 bases). V was clipped by 6 bases and J by 0 bases, with 19 bases between them. This CDR3 has 17 amino acids. The germline gives CDR1 ENHRY, CDR2 SYGVKD. Here the CDR3 DNA reads TGTGCCATCAGGCCGACGGCGGGGCTATCTAGCACAGATACGCAGTATTTT. As protein: CAIRPTAGLSSTDTQYF.

The chain joins TRBV6-5 to TRBJ2-1, with 10 bases lining up with TRBD2. CDR1 is MNHEY, CDR2 SVGAGI, per germline. V lost 0 bases to trimming and J lost 7 bases; unmatched junction nucleotides: 12. This CDR3 has 18 amino acids. Here the CDR3 reads CASSYSKASGGEGNEQFF. Written as DNA, the CDR3 is TGTGCCAGCAGTTACTCGAAGGCTAGCGGGGGCGAGGGGAATGAGCAGTTCTTC.

This clonotype appeared a single time. The chain recombines TRBV11-2 with TRBJ2-1, with 7 bases lining up with TRBD2. CDR1 is SGHAT and CDR2 is FQNNGV in the germline V gene. CDR3 length: 15 residues. Germline trimming cut 6 bases from V and 1 base from J; bases unmatched to any gene: 6. CDR3 residues: CASRKTSWSYNEQFF. CDR3 coding DNA: TGTGCCAGCAGAAAGACTAGCTGGTCCTACAATGAGCAGTTCTTC. Combining the CDR3 with reference TRBV11-2 and TRBJ2-1 gives the whole variable domain EAGVAQSPRYKIIEKRQSVAFWCNPISGHATLYWYQQILGQGPKLLIQFQNNGVVDDSQLPKDRFSAERLKGVDSTLKIQPAKLEDSAVYLCASRKTSWSYNEQFFGPGTRLTVL.

This clonotype was found once. The chain links TRBV29-1 to TRBJ2-3, with a possible D match to TRBD1 (6 bases). V gave up 0 bases and J gave up 7 bases, with 20 bases separating them. CDR3 size: 16 residues. The germline CDR1 and CDR2 sequences are SQVTM and ANQGSEA. The CDR3 reads CSVEEPDRFDPNTQYF. The CDR3 DNA is TGCAGCGTTGAAGAACCTGACAGGTTCGACCCGAATACGCAGTATTTT.

This chain joins TRBV9 and TRBJ2-6; perhaps TRBD2 as D (5 bases). Trimming pared 5 bases from V and 0 bases from J, leaving 12 bases between. Germline assignment: CDR1 SGDLS and CDR2 YYNGEE. This CDR3 comprises 16 residues. This CDR3 reads CASSPSGSSGANVLTF. The CDR3 DNA is TGTGCCAGCAGTCCTAGTGGGAGCTCTGGGGCCAACGTCCTGACTTTC.

This clonotype was seen more than once but under ten times. The chain joins TRBV7-2 to TRBJ1-4; D is ambiguous. The germline V gene has CDR1 SGHTA and CDR2 FQGNSA. V lost 1 base to trimming and J lost 3 bases, with 6 bases between them. This CDR3 comprises 14 residues. CDR3 DNA: TGTGCCAGCAGCTTAGGAGGGCCTAATGAAAAACTGTTTTTT. It translates to CASSLGGPNEKLFF.